This entry concerns a single T cell receptor beta chain. The antigen is unknown. This specimen belongs to a study of T cell responses to AZD1222 COVID-19 vaccine. Whole-study results and caveats: White British donors predominated, females outnumbered males, and clonal diversity was possibly underestimated.

TCRdb's table, derived via immunoSEQ multiplex PCR, lists solely in-frame clones and lacks some. The sample shows some 130,000 clones, about nine tenths of them seen only once. Sequences were derived from peripheral blood, sampled 28 days after the second AZD1222 dose. The sequence was collected from an adult who received the AZD1222 COVID-19 vaccine.

In DNA form, the CDR3 reads TGTGCCACCCGACCGGACCGACCGCAAATGAGCGAGCAGTACTTC. This translates into CATRPDRPQMSEQYF. The chain couples TRBV24-1 to TRBJ2-7, with D unclear. The CDR3 spans 15 residues. V lost 9 bases and J lost 6, with 23 bases in between. The germline gives CDR1 KGHDR, CDR2 SFDVKD.